A selection of T cell receptor beta chains follows, all from one sample in a study of T cells in Graves' hyperthyroidism and ophthalmopathy. TCRdb re-derived calls from the multiplex PCR reads in MiXCR, one entry per CDR3 protein. The sample holds almost 600,000 distinct CDR3 sequences, approximately 15% seen once. Sequences were obtained from blood. These receptors came from a woman under 40 with Graves' hyperthyroidism that later progressed to Graves' ophthalmopathy. Each CDR3 is given with its conserved first and last residue. The order of the fields is D gene, clone size, V gene, J gene, CDR3 protein, CDR3 DNA. The D gene is left open where the match is weak. The size entry is marked missing in some rows and otherwise reads once, few, many or a size class.

TRBD1,NA,TRBV4-1,TRBJ2-7,CASSHQTGVHDEQYF,TGCGCCAGCAGCCACCAAACAGGGGTACACGACGAGCAGTACTTC
NA,many,TRBV10-3,TRBJ2-2,CAIPGGGTSTLTGELFF,TGTGCCATCCCCGGAGGAGGGACTTCTACTCTAACCGGGGAGCTGTTTTTT
TRBD1,NA,TRBV7-8,TRBJ1-1,CASSPVPGQGSGTEAFF,TGTGCCAGCAGCCCAGTCCCGGGACAGGGTTCGGGCACTGAAGCTTTCTTT
TRBD1,NA,TRBV6-1,TRBJ2-7,CASSPGTGWNEQYF,TGTGCCAGCAGCCCCGGGACAGGGTGGAACGAGCAGTACTTC
NA,many,TRBV11-2,TRBJ2-7,CASSLAGGEQYF,TGTGCCAGCAGCTTGGCGGGCGGCGAGCAGTACTTC
TRBD2,many,TRBV28,TRBJ2-7,CASSSAFPTSGRPLLSYEQYF,TGTGCCAGCAGTTCCGCTTTCCCGACTAGCGGGAGGCCCCTGCTCTCCTACGAGCAGTACTTC
NA,many,TRBV28,TRBJ2-7,CASSFSSFNSYEQYF,TGTGCCAGCAGTTTTTCTAGCTTTAACTCCTACGAGCAGTACTTC
NA,few,TRBV7-2,TRBJ2-5,CASSLNSLQETQYF,TGTGCCAGCAGCTTAAACAGTTTGCAAGAGACCCAGTACTTC
TRBD1,many,TRBV7-3,TRBJ1-2,CASSPQGDRGSGYTF,TGTGCCAGCAGCCCCCAGGGGGACAGGGGTAGTGGCTACACCTTC
NA,many,TRBV15,TRBJ2-7,CATSRDGGPTTYEQYF,TGTGCCACCAGCAGAGATGGGGGGCCAACTACCTACGAGCAGTACTTC
NA,many,TRBV3-1,TRBJ2-1,CASSRSRAAYNEQFF,TGTGCCAGCAGCCGAAGCAGGGCGGCATACAATGAGCAGTTCTTC
TRBD2,many,TRBV29-1,TRBJ2-3,CSVGRTSGRADTQYF,TGCAGCGTTGGACGGACTAGCGGGAGGGCGGATACGCAGTATTTT
NA,many,TRBV9,TRBJ1-1,CASSVGGANTEAFF,TGTGCCAGCAGCGTAGGGGGAGCGAACACTGAAGCTTTCTTT
NA,few,TRBV7-3,TRBJ2-7,CASSLEDTTEQYF,TGTGCCAGCAGCTTAGAGGACACAACCGAGCAGTACTTC
NA,many,TRBV4-2,TRBJ2-7,CASSPRGESEQYF,TGTGCCAGCAGCCCGCGGGGAGAATCCGAGCAGTACTTC
TRBD1,few,TRBV29-1,TRBJ2-1,CSVVSGTGNSYNEQFF,TGCAGCGTTGTGAGTGGGACAGGGAACTCCTACAATGAGCAGTTCTTC
NA,many,TRBV12-3/TRBV12-4,TRBJ2-3,CASSFAPQPGPTDTQYF,TGTGCCAGCAGTTTTGCTCCCCAGCCAGGGCCCACAGATACGCAGTATTTT
NA,NA,TRBV7-7,TRBJ1-5,CASSSRCQPQHF,TGTGCTAGCAGCTCCCGGTGTCAGCCCCAGCATTTT
NA,many,TRBV7-2,TRBJ1-5,CASSVGVSNQPQHF,TGTGCCAGCAGCGTAGGGGTGAGCAATCAGCCCCAGCATTTT
TRBD2,many,TRBV24-1,TRBJ2-3,CATSDGGLAGVTDTQYF,TGTGCCACCAGTGATGGCGGACTAGCGGGAGTCACAGATACGCAGTATTTT
NA,many,TRBV20-1,TRBJ2-3,CSAPVCTQYF,TGCAGTGCCCCTGTATGTACGCAGTATTTT
NA,NA,TRBV20-1,TRBJ2-3,CSPPRGSSADTQYF,TGCAGCCCGCCAAGGGGGTCTTCCGCAGATACGCAGTATTTT
NA,many,TRBV7-9,TRBJ2-7,CASSPEHGRGWYEQYF,TGTGCCAGCAGCCCCGAGCACGGGAGAGGTTGGTACGAGCAGTACTTC
TRBD1,few,TRBV6-2/TRBV6-3,TRBJ1-2,CASSSTDRGSHGYTF,TGTGCCAGCAGTTCGACGGACAGGGGGTCGCATGGCTACACCTTC
TRBD1,NA,TRBV19,TRBJ1-2,CASSNRGARGYTF,TGTGCCAGTAGTAACAGGGGAGCTAGGGGCTACACCTTC
NA,many,TRBV18,TRBJ2-1,CASSFAASWGNEQFF,TGTGCCAGCTCTTTCGCGGCTAGTTGGGGCAATGAGCAGTTCTTC
TRBD1,many,TRBV5-1,TRBJ2-7,CASSFPDRGDPYEQYF,TGCGCCAGCAGCTTCCCGGACAGGGGCGATCCCTACGAGCAGTACTTC
TRBD2,few,TRBV7-9,TRBJ2-2,CASSLSGTSGTGELFF,TGTGCCAGCAGCTTATCCGGGACTAGCGGGACCGGGGAGCTGTTTTTT
NA,many,TRBV7-3,TRBJ2-3,CASSLSGVEMDTQYF,TGTGCCAGCAGCTTAAGTGGGGTCGAGATGGATACGCAGTATTTT
TRBD1,many,TRBV28,TRBJ1-6,CASKTLQGPNSPLHF,TGTGCCAGCAAAACGTTACAGGGGCCTAATTCACCCCTCCACTTT
NA,many,TRBV29-1,TRBJ2-3,CSVEGGTDTQYF,TGCAGCGTTGAAGGTGGGACAGATACGCAGTATTTT
NA,many,TRBV6-1,TRBJ2-5,CASSGGWGAETQYF,TGTGCCAGCAGTGGGGGATGGGGGGCGGAGACCCAGTACTTC
NA,many,TRBV28,TRBJ2-7,CASSTDLQSRVRDEQYF,TGTGCCAGCAGTACCGATCTTCAGTCGCGCGTAAGGGACGAGCAGTACTTC
NA,many,TRBV15,TRBJ2-7,CATSKGRASDEQYF,TGTGCCACCAGCAAGGGACGGGCGAGTGACGAGCAGTACTTC
TRBD2,many,TRBV7-3,TRBJ2-7,CASFPGGLAGGNYEQYF,TGTGCCAGCTTCCCCGGGGGGCTAGCGGGAGGCAACTACGAGCAGTACTTC